Below, 27 T cell receptor beta chains from the same sample are listed, as sequenced in a study of blood T cells in healthy people across ages. Sample-barcoded 5' priming and a J-beta primer mix drove a second PCR of roughly 6 to 12 cycles. TCRdb reprocessed the 5' RACE reads via MiXCR and lists one record per CDR3 protein. The top ten hold 18% of the sample, which has 550,000 to 700,000 distinct CDR3 sequences, 27% seen once. The sample was blood. These receptor sequences come from a woman in her 70s in good health.

The V and J genes are TRBV25-1 and TRBJ2-1, with D possibly being TRBD1 (6 bases). TRBJ2-5 explains the end of the DNA better; the J call may be wrong. This CDR3 has 15 residues. Germline V gives CDR1 MGHDK, CDR2 SYGVNS. CDR3 nucleotide sequence: TGTGCCAGCAGTGCACGACACAGGGTTGGAGAGACCCAGTACTTC. Translating it yields CASSARHRVGETQYF.

The chain couples TRBV7-2 to TRBJ2-3; 14 bases agree with TRBD2. Trimming at V came to 8 bases and at J to 2 bases, leaving 6 bases not matched to a gene. The CDR3 extends over 16 amino acids. Germline CDR1 reads SGHTA; CDR2 reads FQGNSA. Written as DNA, the CDR3 is TGTGCCAGCGGGGGGACTAGCGGGGGATCCACAGATACGCAGTATTTT. It is translated as CASGGTSGGSTDTQYF.

The chain recombines TRBV20-1 with TRBJ1-6; D is ambiguous. In germline, CDR1 is DFQATT, CDR2 SNEGSKA (reference sequence). The V end was cut by 0 bases, the J end by 4 bases, with 10 bases between. There are 15 residues in the CDR3. The CDR3 protein is CSARDLGVYNSPLHF. The CDR3, as DNA: TGCAGTGCTAGAGATCTCGGGGTTTATAATTCACCCCTCCACTTT.

The CDR3 DNA follows: TGTGCCAGCAGTTACATTCCGGGGATGAACTACGAGCAGTACTTC. Its translation: CASSYIPGMNYEQYF. The rearrangement uses TRBV6-5 and TRBJ2-7, with D possibly being TRBD2 (5 bases). This CDR3 has 15 residues. Trimming took off 2 bases at V and 3 bases at J, with 14 bases between the two ends. The germline V gene encodes CDR1 MNHEY and CDR2 SVGAGI.

About this clonotype itself: This clone may be a read error of a much larger clone one base away. This chain joins TRBV7-2 and TRBJ2-1; 8 positions match TRBD2. Germline assignment: CDR1 SGHTA and CDR2 FQGNSA. The CDR3 spans 15 residues. This chain's CDR3 is CAGSLDSGEYNEQFF. The DNA for the CDR3 is TGTGCCGGCAGCTTAGATAGCGGGGAATACAATGAGCAGTTCTTC.

This chain uses TRBV7-2 with TRBJ1-1, with D hard to call. CDR3 length: 14 amino acids. Germline V CDR1 and CDR2: SGHTA, FQGNSA. V lost 1 base and J 7 bases, leaving 13 bases between the germline ends. The CDR3 region is CASSLVYAGSEAFF. CDR3 bases: TGTGCCAGCAGCTTAGTATATGCGGGAAGTGAAGCTTTCTTT.

The CDR3 coding sequence is TGTGCCAGCAGTGTACTAGGTAGCTGGGAGACCCAGTACTTC. Amino acid sequence: CASSVLGSWETQYF. This chain uses TRBV12-3 or TRBV12-4 with TRBJ2-5, with D perhaps matching TRBD2 (5 bases). The CDR3 contains 14 residues. With 5 bases removed from V and 5 bases from J, the gap between germline ends came to 15 bases.

The V call is TRBV9, the J call TRBJ2-5, with a tentative D call TRBD1 (6 bases). V lost 0 bases, J lost 7 bases, and 16 bases lay in between. CDR3 size: 15 residues. Germline lookup yields CDR1 SGDLS and CDR2 YYNGEE. CDR3 residues: CASSVDMGPQGTQYF. The CDR3 DNA is TGTGCCAGCAGCGTAGATATGGGACCACAGGGGACCCAGTACTTC. The entire variable domain, with the rest obtained from reference TRBV9 and TRBJ2-5, is as follows: DSGVTQTPKHLITATGQRVTLRCSPRSGDLSVYWYQQSLDQGLQFLIQYYNGEERAKGNILERFSAQQFPDLHSELNLSSLELGDSALYFCASSVDMGPQGTQYFGPGTRLLVL.

The chain is built from TRBV20-1 and TRBJ2-5, with 11 bases fitting TRBD2. TRBJ2-7 explains the end of the DNA better; the J call may be wrong. The CDR3 extends over 15 amino acids. Germline CDR1 DFQATT, CDR2 SNEGSKA (reference sequence). The CDR3 DNA follows: TGCAGTGCTAGATGGTCGACTAGCGGGACCTACGAGCAGTACTTC. It translates to CSARWSTSGTYEQYF.

This clonotype was observed a handful of times. This rearrangement joins TRBV12-3 or TRBV12-4 to TRBJ1-2; no definite D call. V gave up 4 bases and J gave up 0 bases, with 6 bases separating them. This CDR3 has 13 residues. CDR3 DNA sequence: TGTGCCAGCAGTTATCAAGCTAACTATGGCTACACCTTC. This encodes CASSYQANYGYTF.

The CDR3 is CASSGDSSNTEAFF. CDR3 DNA sequence: TGTGCCAGCAGCGGGGACAGCTCCAACACTGAAGCTTTCTTT. J is TRBJ1-1 and V is TRBV7-9; 7 positions match TRBD1. Germline V lookup: CDR1 SEHNR, CDR2 FQNEAQ (reference sequence). V trimming: 5 bases; J trimming: 2 bases; junction bases outside the gene matches: 5. The CDR3 loop spans 14 amino acids.

This chain joins TRBV20-1 and TRBJ2-1, with TRBD2 matching 7 bases. CDR1 DFQATT and CDR2 SNEGSKA come from the germline V gene (reference sequence). The V and J ends lost 6 bases and 8 bases, in that order; junction bases with no gene match: 13. The CDR3 covers 14 residues. CDR3 in amino acids: CSAGGGRGSDEQFF. The CDR3 coding sequence is TGCAGTGCGGGTGGTGGGCGGGGGTCAGATGAGCAGTTCTTC.

In its sample, this clonotype was seen a few times. The rearrangement uses TRBV11-3 and TRBJ2-2; 9 bases align to TRBD2. Per the germline V gene, CDR1 is SGHNT and CDR2 is YENEEA. This CDR3 has 16 residues. Unmatched junction bases numbered 5, after V lost 4 bases and J lost 2 bases. CDR3 DNA sequence: TGTGCCAGCAGCTCGGCGGGGGGGCCAAACACCGGGGAGCTGTTTTTT. This gives the protein CASSSAGGPNTGELFF.

This chain joins TRBV7-3 and TRBJ1-2; D possibly corresponds to TRBD1 (5 bases). The V gene's germline CDR1 is SGHTA and CDR2 FQGTGA. Trimming removed 6 bases at V and 8 bases at J, with 16 bases between. This CDR3 contains 13 residues. This chain's CDR3 is CASSSTPRVGYTF. The CDR3 nucleotides are TGTGCCAGCAGTTCAACCCCCAGGGTCGGCTACACCTTC.

This clonotype turned up a few times. The chain joins TRBV7-9 to TRBJ2-1, with 7 bases fitting TRBD1. CDR3 size: 13 residues. The ends lost 1 base at V and 8 bases at J; junction bases unmatched: 2. The germline CDR1 and CDR2 sequences are SEHNR and FQNEAQ (reference sequence). The CDR3 DNA is TGTGCCAGCAGCTTAGAGGGGGCCCATGAGCAGTTCTTC. Its translation is CASSLEGAHEQFF.

The genes are TRBV20-1 and TRBJ2-3, with D unresolved. Germline CDR1 is DFQATT and CDR2 is SNEGSKA (reference sequence). V was pared by 2 bases and J by 6 bases, with 9 bases between. CDR3 length: 12 residues. The CDR3 protein is CSARSELDTQYF. CDR3 in DNA: TGCAGTGCTAGAAGTGAATTGGATACGCAGTATTTT.

On this clonotype: This is likely a read error, given that the CDR3 carries no conserved phenylalanine or tryptophan at its end. The rearrangement uses TRBV7-3 and TRBJ2-1, with D perhaps matching TRBD1 (6 bases). V dropped 2 bases and J dropped 8 bases, with 25 bases sitting between them. This CDR3 contains 18 residues. The germline V gene has CDR1 SGHTA and CDR2 FQGTGA. CDR3 residues: CASSLVASPRTKGDEQFL. The CDR3 coding sequence is TGTGCCAGCAGCTTAGTAGCCTCCCCTCGGACCAAGGGGGATGAGCAGTTCCTC.

The V call is TRBV5-1, the J call TRBJ1-1; D unresolved. This CDR3 has 16 residues. Germline assignment: CDR1 SGHRS and CDR2 YFSETQ. V shed 1 base and J shed 2 bases, with 15 bases lying between them. The CDR3 nucleotides are TGCGCCAGCAGCTTGTGGGGAAGGGCGTTAAACACTGAAGCTTTCTTT. The encoded protein is CASSLWGRALNTEAFF.

This clonotype was counted between two and nine times. This chain joins TRBV7-3 and TRBJ2-7; possibly TRBD1 for D (5 bases). Germline values: CDR1 SGHTA, CDR2 FQGTGA. Trimming pared 2 bases from V and 4 bases from J, leaving 12 bases between. This CDR3 is 14 amino acids long. The CDR3 DNA is TGTGCCAGCAGCTTATTTCCAGGGTCATACGAGCAGTACTTC. Residues: CASSLFPGSYEQYF.

Only a few counts were recorded for this clonotype. J is TRBJ2-3 and V is TRBV9; D is unresolved. Germline V gene data show CDR1 as SGDLS and CDR2 as YYNGEE. Trimming removed 0 bases at V and 4 bases at J, with 12 bases between. This CDR3 has 15 residues. The CDR3 DNA reads TGTGCCAGCAGCGTAGGAGTAGATAGTGCAGATACGCAGTATTTT. Its translation: CASSVGVDSADTQYF.

This clonotype showed up just a few times. The V and J genes are TRBV19 and TRBJ2-7; D is uncertain. This CDR3 region has 14 residues. The V gene lost 6 bases and the J gene lost 0 bases, with 12 bases spanning the gap. Looked up from germline, CDR1 is LNHDA and CDR2 is SQIVND (reference sequence). CDR3 protein: CASRLDGSSYEQYF. In nucleotides, the CDR3 is TGTGCCAGTAGGTTGGACGGCAGCTCCTACGAGCAGTACTTC.

The V call is TRBV20-1, the J call TRBJ2-5; 11 bases line up with TRBD2. Trimming removed 0 bases from V and 11 bases from J; junction bases left unmatched: 11. CDR3 length: 15 residues. Germline values: CDR1 DFQATT, CDR2 SNEGSKA (reference sequence). DNA for the CDR3: TGCAGTGCTAGAGATTTAGCGGGGGGGCCTTTGGAGCAGTACTTC. This codes for CSARDLAGGPLEQYF.

This chain uses TRBV4-1 with TRBJ1-2, with no clear D. There are 14 residues in the CDR3. Germline CDR1 and CDR2: MGHRA and YSYEKL. The V end was cut by 1 base, the J end by 2 bases, with 8 bases between. The CDR3 here is CASSQVRSNYGYTF. For the CDR3, the DNA is TGCGCCAGCAGCCAAGTCCGGTCCAACTATGGCTACACCTTC.

CDR3 in DNA: TGCAGTGCTAGAGCACCGGGAAGCTCCTACAATGAGCAGTTCTTC. Its protein is CSARAPGSSYNEQFF. V usage is TRBV20-1 and J usage is TRBJ2-1, with TRBD2 as a possible D gene (5 bases). Germline CDR1 is DFQATT and CDR2 is SNEGSKA (reference sequence). The ends were cut back, 1 base at V and 0 bases at J, with 10 bases in the middle. This CDR3 is built from 15 residues.

This chain connects TRBV30 to TRBJ2-6; D is perhaps TRBD1 (6 bases). From germline, CDR1 is GTSNPN and CDR2 SVGIG (reference sequence). The V and J ends lost 0 bases and 2 bases respectively, with 17 bases between them. There are 18 residues in the CDR3. The CDR3 spells CAWSVSYRATAGANVLTF. The CDR3, as DNA: TGTGCCTGGAGTGTATCCTACAGGGCCACGGCTGGGGCCAACGTCCTGACTTTC.

For this clonotype: Sequence at one end of the junction differs from germline and may be a read error. The chain employs TRBV18 and TRBJ2-5; possible D gene TRBD1, 6 bases. The J call may not be correct, given that the DNA end is closer to TRBJ2-1. Germline V gene lookup returns CDR1 KGHSH and CDR2 LQKENI. The CDR3 totals 13 residues. CDR3 sequence (DNA): TGCGCCAGCTCACCGACCAGGGACATCGAGCAGTTCTTC. As protein: CASSPTRDIEQFF.

The chain couples TRBV7-2 to TRBJ1-1; D is unclear. V was clipped by 2 bases and J by 7 bases, with 11 bases between them. CDR3 size: 13 residues. CDR1 is SGHTA, CDR2 FQGNSA, per germline. DNA of the CDR3: TGTGCCAGCAGCTTAATAACAACCGGTGAAGCTTTCTTT. It is translated as CASSLITTGEAFF. The entire variable domain, with the rest obtained from reference TRBV7-2 and TRBJ1-1, is as follows: GAGVSQSPSNKVTEKGKDVELRCDPISGHTALYWYRQSLGQGLEFLIYFQGNSAPDKSGLPSDRFSAERTGGSVSTLTIQRTQQEDSAVYLCASSLITTGEAFFGQGTRLTVV.